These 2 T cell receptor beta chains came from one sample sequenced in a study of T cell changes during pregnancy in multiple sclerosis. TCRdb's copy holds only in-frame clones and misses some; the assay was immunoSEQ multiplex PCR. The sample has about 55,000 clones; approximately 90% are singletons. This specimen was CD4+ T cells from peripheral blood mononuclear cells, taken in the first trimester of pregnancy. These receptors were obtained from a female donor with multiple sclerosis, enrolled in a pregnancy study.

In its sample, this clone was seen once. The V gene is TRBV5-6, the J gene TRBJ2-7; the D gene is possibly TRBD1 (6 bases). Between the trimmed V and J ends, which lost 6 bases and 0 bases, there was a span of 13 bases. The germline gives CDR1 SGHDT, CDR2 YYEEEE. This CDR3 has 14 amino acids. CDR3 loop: CASTSWTASYEQYF. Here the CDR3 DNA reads TGTGCCAGCACCTCCTGGACAGCCTCCTACGAGCAGTACTTC. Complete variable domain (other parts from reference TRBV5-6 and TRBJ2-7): DAGVTQSPTHLIKTRGQQVTLRCSPKSGHDTVSWYQQALGQGPQFIFQYYEEEERQRGNFPDRFSGHQFPNYSSELNVNALLLGDSALYLCASTSWTASYEQYFGPGTRLTVT.

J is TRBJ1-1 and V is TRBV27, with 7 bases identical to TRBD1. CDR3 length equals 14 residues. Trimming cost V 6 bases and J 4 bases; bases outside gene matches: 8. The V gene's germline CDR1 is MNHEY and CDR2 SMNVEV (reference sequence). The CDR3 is CASRTGTLGTEAFF. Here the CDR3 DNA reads TGTGCCAGCAGGACAGGGACACTCGGCACTGAAGCTTTCTTT.